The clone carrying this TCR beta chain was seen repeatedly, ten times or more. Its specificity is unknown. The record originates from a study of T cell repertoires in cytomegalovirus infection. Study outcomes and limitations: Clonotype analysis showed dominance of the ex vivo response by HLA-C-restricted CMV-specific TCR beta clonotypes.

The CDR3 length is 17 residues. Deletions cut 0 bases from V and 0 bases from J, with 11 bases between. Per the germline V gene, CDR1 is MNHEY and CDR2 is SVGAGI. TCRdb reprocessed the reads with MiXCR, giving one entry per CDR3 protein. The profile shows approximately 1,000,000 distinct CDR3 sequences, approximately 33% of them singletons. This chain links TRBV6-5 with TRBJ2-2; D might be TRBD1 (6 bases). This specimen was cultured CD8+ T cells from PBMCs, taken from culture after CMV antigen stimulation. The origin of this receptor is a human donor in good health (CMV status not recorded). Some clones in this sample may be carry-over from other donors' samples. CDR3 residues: CASSYSRGIPNTGELFF. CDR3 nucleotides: TGTGCCAGCAGTTACTCGAGGGGGATACCGAACACCGGGGAGCTGTTTTTT.